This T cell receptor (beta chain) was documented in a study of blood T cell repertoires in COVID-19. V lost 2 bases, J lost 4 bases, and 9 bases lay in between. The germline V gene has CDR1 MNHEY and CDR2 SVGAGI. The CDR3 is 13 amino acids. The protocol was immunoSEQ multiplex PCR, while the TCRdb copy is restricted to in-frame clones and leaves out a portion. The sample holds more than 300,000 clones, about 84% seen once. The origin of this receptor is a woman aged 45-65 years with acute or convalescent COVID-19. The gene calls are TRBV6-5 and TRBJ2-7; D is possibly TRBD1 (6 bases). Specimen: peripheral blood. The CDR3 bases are TGTGCCAGCAGTTACGGACAGCATTACGAGCAGTACTTC. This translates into CASSYGQHYEQYF.